A single T cell receptor beta chain is shown here with its context. Its antigen is as yet unknown. This sample was included in a study of T cell responses to AZD1222 COVID-19 vaccine. Study at large: Pooling covered second doses at about 4 or about 12 weeks. Study findings and constraints: After the peak T cell response, and only then, were repertoires sampled. As reported, nearly half of all spike-specific TCRs target variant regions that are unmutated. Females made up more of the donors, who were largely white British, and clonal diversity may have come out too low.

Germline assignment: CDR1 SGHRS and CDR2 YFSETQ. This CDR3 is 14 amino acids long. V was pared by 0 bases and J by 3 bases, with 9 bases between. Generated by immunoSEQ multiplex PCR, the TCRdb table keeps only in-frame clones and is missing some. The sample has some 170,000 clones, around 94% seen once. This specimen consisted of peripheral blood, obtained on day 0 of AZD1222 vaccination. V gene TRBV5-1 combines with J gene TRBJ1-1; no firm D call. The sequence came from an adult in good health. CDR3 sequence reads: CASSLDSRHTEAFF. The CDR3 DNA is TGCGCCAGCAGCTTGGATTCCAGGCACACTGAAGCTTTCTTT.